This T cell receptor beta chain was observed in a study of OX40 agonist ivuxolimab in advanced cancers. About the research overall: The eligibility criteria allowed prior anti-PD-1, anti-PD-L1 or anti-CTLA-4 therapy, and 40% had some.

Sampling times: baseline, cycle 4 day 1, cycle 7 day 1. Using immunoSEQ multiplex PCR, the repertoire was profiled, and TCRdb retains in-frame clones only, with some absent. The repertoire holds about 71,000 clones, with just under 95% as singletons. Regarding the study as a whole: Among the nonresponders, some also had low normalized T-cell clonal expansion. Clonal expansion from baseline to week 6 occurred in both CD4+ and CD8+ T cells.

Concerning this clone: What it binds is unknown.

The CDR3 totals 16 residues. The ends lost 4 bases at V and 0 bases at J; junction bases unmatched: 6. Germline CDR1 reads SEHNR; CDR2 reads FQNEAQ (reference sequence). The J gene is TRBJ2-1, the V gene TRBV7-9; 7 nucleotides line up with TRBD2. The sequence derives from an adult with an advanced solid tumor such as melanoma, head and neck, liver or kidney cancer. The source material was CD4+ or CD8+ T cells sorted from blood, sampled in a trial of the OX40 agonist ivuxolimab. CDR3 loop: CASSSPREISYNEQFF. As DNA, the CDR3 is TGTGCCAGCAGCTCCCCGCGGGAGATCTCCTACAATGAGCAGTTCTTC.